One sample yielded the 8 T cell receptor beta chains listed below, sequenced in a study of blood T cells in healthy people across ages. The second PCR ran roughly 6 to 12 cycles with a sample-barcoded 5' primer and J-beta primers. TCRdb reanalysed the 5' RACE reads using MiXCR and keeps one entry per CDR3 protein. Of approximately 850,000 distinct CDR3 sequences in the sample, roughly 60% were seen once. Input material: blood. The origin of the receptors is a man between 25 and 39 years old in good health.

The chain carries TRBV2 and TRBJ1-2; no definite D call. This CDR3 has 13 residues. With 7 bases removed from V and 2 bases from J, the gap between germline ends came to 11 bases. Germline V CDR1 and CDR2: SNHLY, FYNNEI. CDR3 DNA: TGTGCCAGCAAATACGAACAGAACTATGGCTACACCTTC. Translation: CASKYEQNYGYTF.

The count of this clonotype is one. This rearrangement joins TRBV7-3 to TRBJ1-1; D not resolved. The V end was cut by 6 bases, the J end by 0 bases, with 14 bases between. Germline V gene data show CDR1 as SGHTA and CDR2 as FQGTGA. CDR3 size: 15 residues. The DNA for the CDR3 is TGTGCCAGCAGATCCACCGCCGATATGAACACTGAAGCTTTCTTT. This encodes CASRSTADMNTEAFF.

The table lists this clonotype with a count of one. The rearrangement links TRBV20-1 to TRBJ1-5, with D hard to call. CDR1 DFQATT and CDR2 SNEGSKA come from the germline V gene (reference sequence). The CDR3 extends over 12 amino acids. V was shortened by 0 bases and J by 9 bases, with 9 bases between the two germline ends. The CDR3, as DNA: TGCAGTGCTAGAGATCGGGTTTCGCCCCAGCATTTT. Translating gives CSARDRVSPQHF.

This clonotype was seen only a few times. The junction does not match germline at one end; this may be a read error. The gene calls are TRBV4-3 and TRBJ2-3, with 8 bases aligning to TRBD1. The CDR3 spans 18 residues. Germline assignment: CDR1 LGHNA and CDR2 YSLEER. CDR3 nucleotide sequence: TGCGCCAGCGGCCAACACCCTCTTGGGACAGGCAACACAGATACGCAGTATTTT. Translated: CASGQHPLGTGNTDTQYF.

The genes are TRBV4-3 and TRBJ1-2; the D is unclear. The CDR3 runs to 15 residues. V was shortened by 1 base and J by 4 bases, with 13 bases between the two germline ends. Germline assignment: CDR1 LGHNA and CDR2 YSLEER. CDR3 bases: TGCGCCAGCAGCCAAGTTCTGGACGGAGGCTATGGCTACACCTTC. It is translated as CASSQVLDGGYGYTF.

V gene TRBV6-6 combines with J gene TRBJ1-6; D not certain. The CDR3 loop spans 14 amino acids. CDR1 is MNHNY, CDR2 SVGAGI, per germline (reference sequence). Trimming took 5 bases from V and 5 from J, leaving 10 bases between them. The DNA of the CDR3 is TGTGCCAGCAGTCCCATGGCTAATAATTCACCCCTCCACTTT. Protein product: CASSPMANNSPLHF.

This chain connects TRBV25-1 to TRBJ2-2; D remains ambiguous. The CDR3 totals 11 residues. Germline-derived CDR1 and CDR2 are MGHDK and SYGVNS. The ends were cut back, 4 bases at V and 7 bases at J, with 4 bases in the middle. Here the CDR3 reads CASSGGGELFF. CDR3 nucleotides: TGTGCCAGCAGTGGAGGCGGGGAGCTGTTTTTT. Full variable domain (rest looked up from reference TRBV25-1 and TRBJ2-2): EADIYQTPRYLVIGTGKKITLECSQTMGHDKMYWYQQDPGMELHLIHYSYGVNSTEKGDLSSESTVSRIRTEHFPLTLESARPSHTSQYLCASSGGGELFFGEGSRLTVL.

This clonotype was seen a few times. J is TRBJ2-5 and V is TRBV29-1; D is undetermined. The CDR3 is made up of 10 amino acids. Germline V gene data show CDR1 as SQVTM and CDR2 as ANQGSEA. Written as DNA, the CDR3 is TGCAGTCTCGGAGAAGAGACCCAGTACTTC. It is translated as CSLGEETQYF.